This TCR beta chain was recorded in a study of blood T cell repertoires in COVID-19. In the study overall: Some COVID-19 samples were acute and others convalescent; all came from the United States, Italy and Spain. Sample material is recorded as cDNA or gDNA derived from T cells, B-cell-depleted T cells, or PBMCs.

Original analysis: Using reference gene primer amplification, nucleated cell counts were estimated. Some clones are missing from TCRdb's copy, which holds only in-frame ones; the method was immunoSEQ multiplex PCR. That table supplies the V and J calls and clone size; D and trimming were determined from the DNA. The sample carries over 90,000 clones, about 85% recorded once. Looked up from germline, CDR1 is MDHEN and CDR2 is SYDVKM. CDR3 length equals 14 residues. The V gene end was trimmed by 7 bases and the J gene end by 7 bases; junction bases not matched to a gene: 9. The J gene is TRBJ2-7, the V gene TRBV28; TRBD1 matches 11 bases. The TCR was taken from a man aged 50-59 years in a cohort sampled during active COVID-19. The sequenced material came from peripheral blood. The CDR3 DNA is TGTGCCAGCAATTCCGGACAGGGGGCTTGGGAGCAGTACGTC. The encoded protein is CASNSGQGAWEQYV.